This paragraph covers one T cell receptor beta chain sequence. Its antigen remains unidentified. No quality values exist for individual bases; no much larger clone is one base distant. Germline trimming amounts to 9 bases on V and 3 bases on J, with 8 as the count of junction bases outside the gene matches. The CDR3, from cysteine to phenylalanine, totals 13 residues. The sequence is cut down to CDR3 DNA, 39 bases in frame from base 1. Sequences MDHEN (CDR1) and SYDVKM (CDR2) are obtained from the germline V gene. The sample's treatment or condition label, decoded: some 20 received Ad26.COV2.S at low or high dose, single or two shots; 5 received placebo; per-sample allocation not given. For vaccine and placebo recipients, repertoires were sequenced using samples collected on day 63 after the first injection. Cohort 1b enrolled around 24 adults aged 18-55 years at a single site in Boston, USA, between 29 July and 7 August 2020. As a vaccine, Ad26.COV2.S was a replication-incompetent adenovirus type 26 vector that expressed a prefusion-stabilized SARS-CoV-2 spike protein derived from the original Wuhan strain.

The immunoSEQ Assay was used to sequence TCRbeta CDR3 regions. After extraction, genomic DNA underwent amplification by bias-controlled multiplex PCR, followed by high-throughput sequencing. In the paper's pipeline: To quantify the absolute abundance of every unique TCRbeta CDR3 region, sequences were collapsed and filtered. Usable DNA was measured by amplifying reference genes present in all nucleated cells, and TCRbeta template counts were normalized to that usable DNA to estimate T cell fraction. Repertoire TCRs were annotated as SARS-CoV-2-specific when V gene, CDR3 amino acid sequence and J gene were exactly matched to a known reactive TCR set. The reference SARS-CoV-2 TCR set came from MIRA and was filtered for enrichment in COVID-19-positive ImmuneCODE repertoires, removing public or cross-reactive TCRs. Based on the MIRA antigens, annotated TCRs were further analysed at the level of specific ORF or position within ORF. Depth was the summed frequency of annotated unique rearrangements, while breadth was defined as annotated unique rearrangements over total unique productive rearrangements. Two-sided Wilcoxon rank-sum tests were used to compare TCR breadth between groups. What TCRdb holds here is the immuneACCESS table cut down to in-frame rearrangements. Part of the clones is not present; checked against another copy, under half of the missing clones reflect an unresolved V gene, and the others are unexplained. Clone size and the V and J calls come from that table; the DNA yielded D and trimming. The table for this sample lists over 450,000 clones; 89% of them were counted only once. The top ten hold over 1.5% of the sample.

This sample was included in a study of Ad26.COV2.S vaccination and SARS-CoV-2 variants (dated by TCRdb to 2020 to 2022). For the wider study: Donors in the vaccine arm were drawn from COV1001, a phase I-IIa trial of Ad26.COV2.S in healthy adults that was multicentre, randomized, double-blind and placebo-controlled. Ad26.COV2.S was administered intramuscularly at 5 x 10^10 or 1 x 10^11 viral particles, either as a single shot or as two shots given 56 days apart. The specificity and breadth of SARS-CoV-2-reactive T cell receptors after Ad26.COV2.S vaccination were assessed by TCRbeta repertoire sequencing. The TCR-sequenced set comprised roughly 30 samples: some 19 Ad26.COV2.S vaccine recipients, 5 placebo recipients and 8 SARS-CoV-2 convalescent individuals. Trial participants were randomized into five groups of five, in which low-dose or high-dose Ad26.COV2.S was given once or twice, or placebo was given on both occasions. Investigators remained blinded to trial group allocation during experiments and outcome assessment.

Results and caveats for the whole study, not just this receptor: The authors noted that total T cell responses may have been underestimated by the TCR breadth and depth analyses. Spike-specific TCR breadth was higher in Ad26.COV2.S recipients than in placebo recipients (P = 0.0014). After vaccination, spike-specific CD8+ and CD4+ T cell responses were reported to show substantial breadth. Vaccine and placebo recipients had comparable non-spike TCR breadth, which fits with the vaccine containing only spike. The study was not powered to compare responses between vaccine doses or regimens.

This receptor was taken from a person aged 18-65 years who received the Ad26.COV2.S COVID-19 vaccine or a placebo. The chain was built from TRBV28 and TRBJ2-7; 7 central nucleotides agree with TRBD1. The sample was peripheral blood, taken in a trial of Ad26.COV2.S vaccine versus placebo. The nucleotide sequence reads TGTGCCAGTCGGACAGGTTATGTCTACGAGCAGTACTTC. Its amino acids are CASRTGYVYEQYF.